Following are 30 T cell receptor beta chains from one sample sequenced in a study of T cells in tuberculosis. Data came from immunoSEQ multiplex PCR; TCRdb stores just in-frame clones and leaves some out. The data hold approximately 88,000 clones, with approximately 90% observed a single time. Sorting used thawed, overnight-rested PBMC stained with anti-CD3, a viability dye and GMM-loaded CD1B tetramer. The lipid loaded on the CD1B tetramers was C32 glucose monomycolate from Rhodococcus equi. Input material: CD1b-GMM tetramer-negative cells sorted from PBMCs. Receptors were obtained from an adult woman with latent tuberculosis.

The rearrangement joins TRBV30 to TRBJ2-3, with TRBD1 identical over 7 bases. With V trimmed by 5 bases and J by 3 bases, 11 bases remained unmatched. CDR1 and CDR2 (germline): GTSNPN, SVGIG (reference sequence). The CDR3 length is 15 residues. The CDR3 sequence is CAWCRDSWGTDTQYF. The CDR3 DNA reads as TGTGCCTGGTGCCGGGACAGTTGGGGGACAGATACGCAGTATTTT.

This rearrangement joins TRBV6-1 to TRBJ1-2; TRBD1 matches 9 bases. Germline V gene data show CDR1 as MNHNS and CDR2 as SASEGT. The CDR3 covers 14 residues. V lost 4 bases, J lost 7 bases, and 7 bases stayed unmatched. The CDR3 loop is CASSGTGQGGGYTF. The CDR3 DNA sequence: TGTGCCAGCAGTGGCACGGGACAGGGAGGTGGCTACACCTTC.

This chain connects TRBV5-1 to TRBJ2-6, with a possible D match to TRBD1 (6 bases). V was shortened by 4 bases and J by 1 base, with 9 bases between the two germline ends. Germline V gene lookup returns CDR1 SGHRS and CDR2 YFSETQ. The CDR3 sequence is 15 residues long. The CDR3 nucleotides are TGCGCCAGCAGCCCAACAGGGTCTGGGGCCAACGTCCTGACTTTC. Its protein product is CASSPTGSGANVLTF.

This clone was seen only once. The chain joins TRBV2 to TRBJ2-3; D remains ambiguous. CDR1 and CDR2 (germline): SNHLY, FYNNEI. CDR3 length: 15 amino acids. V shed 6 bases and J shed 0 bases, with 13 bases lying between them. CDR3 residues: CASSVTDSSTDTQYF. CDR3 coding DNA: TGTGCCAGCAGCGTAACAGATTCAAGCACAGATACGCAGTATTTT.

The chain is built from TRBV28 and TRBJ2-7, with TRBD1 as a possible D gene (5 bases). Trimming removed 5 bases from V and 4 bases from J, with 15 bases in between. The germline V gene encodes CDR1 MDHEN and CDR2 SYDVKM. The CDR3 runs 14 residues. CDR3 residues: CASSKGVLSYEQYV. The DNA for the CDR3 is TGTGCCAGCAGTAAAGGGGTACTATCTTACGAGCAGTACGTC.

The rearrangement uses TRBV11-3 and TRBJ1-1; 9 bases map to TRBD1. J lost 7 bases, V lost 5 bases, and 2 bases had no gene match. The CDR3 has 12 residues. Germline V gene sequence: CDR1 SGHNT, CDR2 YENEEA. CDR3 DNA: TGTGCCAGCAGCCGGGACAGGGATGAAGCTTTCTTT. As protein: CASSRDRDEAFF.

The chain employs TRBV30 and TRBJ2-1; 7 positions agree with TRBD1. Germline V gives CDR1 GTSNPN, CDR2 SVGIG (reference sequence). The junction had 6 bases not matched to a gene; V was cut back by 4 bases and J by 0 bases. The CDR3 totals 15 residues. CDR3 region: CAWKGGVYSYNEQFF. Written as DNA, the CDR3 is TGTGCCTGGAAAGGGGGCGTCTACTCCTACAATGAGCAGTTCTTC.

The chain couples TRBV29-1 to TRBJ1-2, with 7 bases fitting TRBD1. This CDR3 spans 13 amino acids. The junction had 3 bases not matched to a gene; V was cut back by 1 base and J by 4 bases. The germline V gene has CDR1 SQVTM and CDR2 ANQGSEA. This chain's CDR3 is CSVEVGDSYGYTF. In nucleotides, the CDR3 is TGCAGCGTTGAAGTCGGGGACAGCTATGGCTACACCTTC.

This chain connects TRBV2 to TRBJ1-5, with TRBD1 identical over 11 bases. Trimming at V came to 4 bases and at J to 5 bases, leaving 4 bases not matched to a gene. CDR1 is SNHLY and CDR2 is FYNNEI in the germline V gene. The CDR3 is 15 residues long. CDR3 sequence reads: CASSGGQGVYQPQHF. CDR3 bases: TGTGCCAGCAGTGGGGGACAGGGGGTATATCAGCCCCAGCATTTT.

The V gene is TRBV6-6, the J gene TRBJ1-1; D may be TRBD1 (6 bases). The CDR3 is made up of 14 amino acids. The germline V gene encodes CDR1 MNHNY and CDR2 SVGAGI (reference sequence). V was clipped by 1 base and J by 8 bases, with 14 bases between them. CDR3 protein: CASSYFVQGGEAFF. In DNA form, the CDR3 reads TGTGCCAGCAGTTACTTCGTACAGGGTGGGGAAGCTTTCTTT.

This clone showed up just once. The chain links TRBV7-2 to TRBJ2-1; possibly TRBD2 for D (5 bases). Trimming removed 1 base from V and 6 bases from J, with 7 bases in between. Germline lookup yields CDR1 SGHTA and CDR2 FQGNSA. CDR3 length equals 13 residues. The CDR3 region is CASSLGTFNEQFF. The CDR3 coding sequence is TGTGCCAGCAGCTTAGGGACTTTCAATGAGCAGTTCTTC.

The chain employs TRBV2 and TRBJ2-3; tentative D call: TRBD2 (7 bases). The CDR3 is 15 residues long. CDR1 and CDR2 from the germline V gene are SNHLY and FYNNEI. Trimming left V 3 bases short and J 2 bases short, with 12 bases between. The CDR3 loop is CASSDAGALTDTQYF. The CDR3 region has the DNA TGTGCCAGCAGTGACGCGGGGGCCCTCACAGATACGCAGTATTTT.

The chain's CDR3 is CASSGGAGFDEQFF. CDR3 DNA sequence: TGTGCCAGTAGTGGGGGGGCTGGGTTTGATGAGCAGTTCTTC. The V and J genes are TRBV19 and TRBJ2-1, with a tentative D call TRBD2 (7 bases). Per germline, CDR1 LNHDA and CDR2 SQIVND (reference sequence). This CDR3 has 14 amino acids. Trimming removed 5 bases from V and 8 bases from J, with 16 bases in between.

The table lists this clone with a count of one. This chain joins TRBV6-5 and TRBJ2-6; D possibly corresponds to TRBD2 (6 bases). This CDR3 has 15 residues. V shed 3 bases and J shed 1 base, with 7 bases lying between them. Per the germline V gene, CDR1 is MNHEY and CDR2 is SVGAGI. In nucleotides, the CDR3 is TGTGCCAGCAGTTATGGGGGGTCTGGGGCCAACGTCCTGACTTTC. Translated: CASSYGGSGANVLTF.

This chain joins TRBV5-1 and TRBJ1-4; tentatively, D is TRBD1 (5 bases). V was pared by 0 bases and J by 7 bases, with 19 bases between. Germline-derived CDR1 and CDR2 are SGHRS and YFSETQ. This CDR3 spans 17 amino acids. The CDR3 DNA reads TGCGCCAGCAGCTTGGCACCCTCAGGGCCACAGTTTGAAAAACTGTTTTTT. Encoded protein: CASSLAPSGPQFEKLFF.

This chain links TRBV25-1 with TRBJ2-3; D call uncertain. V was shortened by 7 bases and J by 6 bases, with 8 bases between the two germline ends. Germline V gene sequence: CDR1 MGHDK, CDR2 SYGVNS. The CDR3 length is 11 residues. CDR3 in DNA: TGTGCCAGCACTAGATTGGATACGCAGTATTTT. This codes for CASTRLDTQYF.

V is TRBV25-1 and J is TRBJ2-2, with D unclear. Germline V gene data show CDR1 as MGHDK and CDR2 as SYGVNS. The CDR3 contains 12 residues. Trimming removed 5 bases at V and 5 bases at J, with 6 bases between. CDR3 protein: CASSSVTGELFF. The DNA of the CDR3 is TGTGCCAGCAGTAGCGTAACCGGGGAGCTGTTTTTT.

The CDR3 sequence: CASSSGGTQYF. CDR3 DNA sequence: TGTGCCAGCAGCTCGGGAGGTACGCAGTATTTT. This chain joins TRBV11-3 and TRBJ2-3, with 7 bases aligning to TRBD2. The CDR3 has 11 residues. The germline gives CDR1 SGHNT, CDR2 YENEEA. V lost 4 bases, J lost 8 bases, and 0 bases stayed unmatched.

The chain recombines TRBV7-9 with TRBJ2-3; 8 nucleotides match TRBD2. Unmatched junction bases numbered 2, after V lost 5 bases and J lost 1 base. The CDR3 runs 14 residues. Germline values: CDR1 SEHNR, CDR2 FQNEAQ (reference sequence). The CDR3 sequence: CASSGSGGTDTQYF. The CDR3 region has the DNA TGTGCCAGCAGCGGTAGCGGGGGCACAGATACGCAGTATTTT. Full variable domain (outside the CDR3, taken from reference TRBV7-9 and TRBJ2-3): DTGVSQNPRHKITKRGQNVTFRCDPISEHNRLYWYRQTLGQGPEFLTYFQNEAQLEKSRLLSDRFSAERPKGSFSTLEIQRTEQGDSAMYLCASSGSGGTDTQYFGPGTRLTVL.

The gene calls are TRBV5-4 and TRBJ2-1, with 12 bases lining up with TRBD2. The CDR3 totals 15 residues. Germline trimming cut 0 bases from V and 7 bases from J; bases unmatched to any gene: 2. The germline V gene has CDR1 SGHNT and CDR2 YYREEE (reference sequence). DNA for the CDR3: TGTGCCAGCAGCTTGGCTAGCGGGGGGGCGAATGAGCAGTTCTTC. Amino acids: CASSLASGGANEQFF.

The V gene is TRBV11-2, the J gene TRBJ2-7; no clear D gene. V was pared by 5 bases and J by 0 bases, with 5 bases between. CDR1 and CDR2 (germline): SGHAT, FQNNGV. The CDR3 is 12 amino acids. For the CDR3, the DNA is TGTGCCAGCAGCGTATCCTCCTACGAGCAGTACTTC. Residues: CASSVSSYEQYF.

The V and J genes are TRBV5-1 and TRBJ2-5, with 10 bases matching TRBD2. Germline CDR1 and CDR2: SGHRS and YFSETQ. CDR3 length: 13 residues. The V segment lost 4 bases and the J segment 5 bases; nucleotides outside the gene matches: 2. CDR3 loop: CASSISGRETQYF. CDR3 nucleotides: TGCGCCAGCAGCATTAGCGGGAGGGAGACCCAGTACTTC. The variable domain in full, with the rest retrieved from reference TRBV5-1 and TRBJ2-5, is KAGVTQTPRYLIKTRGQQVTLSCSPISGHRSVSWYQQTPGQGLQFLFEYFSETQRNKGNFPGRFSGRQFSNSRSEMNVSTLELGDSALYLCASSISGRETQYFGPGTRLLVL.

The gene calls are TRBV5-1 and TRBJ1-4; 9 bases are a match to TRBD1. The CDR3 consists of 15 residues. V dropped 4 bases and J dropped 8; count of bases not matched to a gene: 9. Germline CDR1 SGHRS, CDR2 YFSETQ. The CDR3 DNA sequence: TGCGCCAGCAGCGCAAACAGGGGGCCGCGGGAAAAACTGTTTTTT. Its translation is CASSANRGPREKLFF.

The rearrangement links TRBV4-2 to TRBJ2-3, with 10 bases aligning to TRBD1. This CDR3 contains 18 residues. After removal of 0 bases from V and 4 bases from J, the junction contained 10 bases not matched to a gene. The germline V gene encodes CDR1 LGHNA and CDR2 YNFKEQ. Written as DNA, the CDR3 is TGTGCCAGCAGCCAAGATCCCAGGGACAGGGGTTTGGCAGATACGCAGTATTTT. It encodes CASSQDPRDRGLADTQYF.

The rearrangement links TRBV5-1 to TRBJ2-7; 9 nucleotides line up with TRBD1. This CDR3 is built from 13 residues. Unmatched junction bases numbered 3, after V lost 4 bases and J lost 4 bases. CDR1 is SGHRS and CDR2 is YFSETQ in the germline V gene. The CDR3 DNA is TGCGCCAGCAGCCTGGGGACAGGGTACGAGCAGTACGTC. It translates to CASSLGTGYEQYV.

The chain has TRBV5-1 and TRBJ2-7; TRBD1 matches 7 bases. The CDR3 length is 10 residues. Germline assignment: CDR1 SGHRS and CDR2 YFSETQ. The CDR3 sequence: CAPLRGPIVV. Here the CDR3 DNA reads TGCGCCCCGTTGAGGGGGCCCATTGTCGTC.

This chain joins TRBV28 and TRBJ2-7; 9 bases are a match to TRBD1. The V gene end was trimmed by 3 bases and the J gene end by 11 bases; junction bases not matched to a gene: 2. From germline, CDR1 is MDHEN and CDR2 SYDVKM. The CDR3 runs to 11 residues. CDR3 region: CASSLWDREYF. The CDR3 nucleotides read TGTGCCAGCAGTTTGTGGGACAGGGAGTACTTC.

In this sample, this clone turned up a few times. V is TRBV7-9 and J is TRBJ2-1; 9 bases are a match to TRBD2. Germline CDR1 and CDR2: SEHNR and FQNEAQ (reference sequence). CDR3 length: 16 residues. Trimming cost V 4 bases and J 5 bases; bases outside gene matches: 9. The CDR3 loop is CASSSLGGGGDNEQFF. In DNA, the CDR3 is TGTGCCAGCAGCTCCCTCGGCGGCGGGGGGGACAATGAGCAGTTCTTC.

V and J are TRBV5-6 and TRBJ1-4; D is undetermined. V was shortened by 3 bases and J by 0 bases, with 21 bases between the two germline ends. Per the germline V gene, CDR1 is SGHDT and CDR2 is YYEEEE. The CDR3 contains 19 residues. CDR3 residues: CASSSSFQVDLSTNEKLFF. The CDR3 nucleotides are TGTGCCAGCAGCTCCTCCTTCCAGGTAGACCTCTCAACTAATGAAAAACTGTTTTTT.

The chain employs TRBV9 and TRBJ1-1; a weak D match, TRBD1 (6 bases). Germline V CDR1 and CDR2: SGDLS, YYNGEE. The CDR3 totals 13 residues. The V end was cut by 0 bases, the J end by 8 bases, with 11 bases between. CDR3 DNA: TGTGCCAGCAGCGTAGGGACAGTATCCGAAGCTTTCTTT. Amino acids: CASSVGTVSEAFF.